This entry describes one T cell receptor (beta chain). Its antigen is not identified. The data originate from a study of graft-versus-host responses after intestinal transplantation. TCRdb's copy holds only in-frame clones and misses some; the assay was immunoSEQ multiplex PCR. The table lists some 150,000 clones, about 90% of them singletons, with about 0.18% in the top ten. The trim removed 5 bases at V and 3 bases at J, leaving 6 bases unmatched. The CDR3 runs to 14 residues. In germline, CDR1 is MDHEN, CDR2 SYDVKM. This clonotype originated in a human donor who received an intestinal transplant. The sample consisted of unstimulated CD4+ T cells sorted from spleen or lymph node cells, taken before intestinal transplant. The V gene is TRBV28, the J gene TRBJ1-1, with 7 bases identical to TRBD1. DNA of the CDR3: TGTGCCAGCAGTCTAGCCAGGGGGGACACTGAAGCTTTCTTT. It specifies CASSLARGDTEAFF. Full variable domain (missing parts from reference TRBV28 and TRBJ1-1): DVKVTQSSRYLVKRTGEKVFLECVQDMDHENMFWYRQDPGLGLRLIYFSYDVKMKEKGDIPEGYSVSREKKERFSLILESASTNQTSMYLCASSLARGDTEAFFGQGTRLTVV.